This T cell receptor beta chain was captured by sequencing in a study of Ad26.COV2.S vaccination and SARS-CoV-2 variants. Assay used: immunoSEQ multiplex PCR; TCRdb lists only in-frame clones, some missing. The sample holds nearly 95,000 clones, 82% seen once. Trimming removed 7 bases at V and 0 bases at J, with 12 bases between. The CDR3 is made up of 14 amino acids. CDR1 and CDR2 (germline): ENHRY, SYGVKD. This clone was observed once. The TCR originated in a human donor who had recovered from COVID-19. The chain joins TRBV10-3 to TRBJ1-1; D is perhaps TRBD1 (5 bases). Sequencing was performed on peripheral blood, taken after recovery from COVID-19. In DNA, the CDR3 is TGTGCCATCACCGTCTCAGGGCTGAACACTGAAGCTTTCTTT. Its protein product is CAITVSGLNTEAFF.